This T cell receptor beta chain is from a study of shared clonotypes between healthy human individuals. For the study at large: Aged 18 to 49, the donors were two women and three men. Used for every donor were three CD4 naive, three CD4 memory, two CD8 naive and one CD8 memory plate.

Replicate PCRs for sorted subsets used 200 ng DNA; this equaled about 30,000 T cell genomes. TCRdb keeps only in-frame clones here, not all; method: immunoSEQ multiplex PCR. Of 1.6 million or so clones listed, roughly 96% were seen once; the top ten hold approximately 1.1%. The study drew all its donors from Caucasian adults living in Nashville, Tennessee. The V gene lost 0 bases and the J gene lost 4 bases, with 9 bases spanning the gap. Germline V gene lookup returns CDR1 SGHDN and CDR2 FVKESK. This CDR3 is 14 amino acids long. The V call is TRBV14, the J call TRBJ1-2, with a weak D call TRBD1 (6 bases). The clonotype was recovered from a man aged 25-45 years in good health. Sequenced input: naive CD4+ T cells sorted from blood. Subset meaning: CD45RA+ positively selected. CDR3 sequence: CASSQDRGSYGYTF. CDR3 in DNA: TGTGCCAGCAGCCAAGACAGGGGATCCTATGGCTACACCTTC. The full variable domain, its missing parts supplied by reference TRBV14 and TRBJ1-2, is EAGVTQFPSHSVIEKGQTVTLRCDPISGHDNLYWYRRVMGKEIKFLLHFVKESKQDESGMPNNRFLAERTGGTYSTLKVQPAELEDSGVYFCASSQDRGSYGYTFGSGTRLTVV.